One sample yielded the 14 T cell receptor beta chains listed below, sequenced in a study of shared clonotypes between healthy human individuals. Some clones are missing from TCRdb's copy, which holds only in-frame ones; the method was immunoSEQ multiplex PCR. This table has around 700,000 clones, approximately 79% appearing once. The sample taken for sequencing was memory CD4+ T cells sorted from blood. Noted subset: CD45RA-negative fraction. All receptors derive from a woman in her 30s in good health.

The genes are TRBV6-1 and TRBJ2-7, with D tentatively TRBD2 (5 bases). CDR1 is MNHNS and CDR2 is SASEGT in the germline V gene. The CDR3 extends over 18 amino acids. The ends were cut back, 2 bases at V and 6 bases at J, with 26 bases in the middle. CDR3 DNA: TGTGCCAGCAGTGAACGGGTAGCAGAAGCGACCCGTCGGGGCGAGCAGTACTTC. This gives the protein CASSERVAEATRRGEQYF.

In its sample, this clone was seen once. Additional DNA sequences in this sample encode the identical CDR3. The rearrangement links TRBV18 to TRBJ2-3, with 10 positions matching TRBD2. Germline V gives CDR1 KGHSH, CDR2 LQKENI. After removal of 2 bases from V and 1 base from J, the junction contained 3 bases not matched to a gene. CDR3 length: 16 amino acids. CDR3 residues: CASSPSLAGGTDTQYF. Written as DNA, the CDR3 is TGTGCCAGCTCACCAAGTCTAGCGGGAGGCACAGATACGCAGTATTTT.

This chain uses TRBV2 with TRBJ1-1; no reliable D call. V was shortened by 4 bases and J by 1 base, with 10 bases between the two germline ends. From germline, CDR1 is SNHLY and CDR2 FYNNEI. The CDR3 spans 14 residues. CDR3 sequence reads: CASSGRSGNTEAFF. In nucleotides, the CDR3 is TGTGCCAGCAGTGGAAGATCAGGGAACACTGAAGCTTTCTTT. Full variable domain (remainder filled in from reference TRBV2 and TRBJ1-1): EPEVTQTPSHQVTQMGQEVILRCVPISNHLYFYWYRQILGQKVEFLVSFYNNEISEKSEIFDDQFSVERPDGSNFTLKIRSTKLEDSAMYFCASSGRSGNTEAFFGQGTRLTVV.

The chain has TRBV6-6 and TRBJ1-4; D is undetermined. V was pared by 0 bases and J by 3 bases, with 8 bases between. The CDR3 has 15 residues. Germline V CDR1 and CDR2: MNHNY, SVGAGI (reference sequence). The chain's CDR3 is CASSYSATPNEKLFF. The CDR3 DNA follows: TGTGCCAGCAGTTACTCGGCAACTCCTAATGAAAAACTGTTTTTT.

The V and J genes are TRBV7-9 and TRBJ2-7; 13 positions match TRBD2. V lost 5 bases and J lost 4; bases outside the gene matches: 11. CDR3 length: 17 residues. CDR1 and CDR2 from the germline V gene are SEHNR and FQNEAQ (reference sequence). This CDR3 reads CASSPNPTSGRVYEQYF. The CDR3 region has the DNA TGTGCCAGCAGCCCTAACCCCACTAGCGGGAGGGTGTACGAGCAGTACTTC.

The rearrangement joins TRBV28 to TRBJ2-5; TRBD2 agrees at 9 bases. The V gene end was trimmed by 5 bases and the J gene end by 5 bases; junction bases not matched to a gene: 9. The germline gives CDR1 MDHEN, CDR2 SYDVKM. The CDR3 spans 15 residues. In DNA, the CDR3 is TGTGCCAGCAGTGCAGGGGGACTAGCTGGGGAGACCCAGTACTTC. Amino acids: CASSAGGLAGETQYF.

This clone has more than one count but fewer than ten. The chain uses TRBV6-6 and TRBJ2-7; 8 nucleotides align to TRBD1. In germline, CDR1 is MNHNY, CDR2 SVGAGI (reference sequence). V was clipped by 2 bases and J by 2 bases; unmatched bases: 8. The CDR3 contains 16 residues. The CDR3 loop reads CASSYRRTGTPYEQYF. DNA of the CDR3: TGTGCCAGCAGTTACAGACGGACAGGGACCCCCTACGAGCAGTACTTC.

The genes are TRBV6-1 and TRBJ1-4; D unclear. Germline V lookup: CDR1 MNHNS, CDR2 SASEGT. V lost 7 bases to trimming and J lost 2 bases, with 11 bases between them. This CDR3 region has 14 residues. The CDR3 region is CASTLGSTNEKLFF. The CDR3 DNA follows: TGTGCCAGCACTCTCGGGTCGACTAATGAAAAACTGTTTTTT.

This clone has only a few counts. This sequence joins TRBV6-5 and TRBJ1-1; D may be TRBD1 (5 bases). Germline lookup yields CDR1 MNHEY and CDR2 SVGAGI. This CDR3 has 15 amino acids. With 8 bases removed from V and 0 bases from J, the gap between germline ends came to 16 bases. The CDR3: CASGKLGRVNTEAFF. CDR3 nucleotides: TGTGCCAGCGGAAAGCTGGGACGGGTGAACACTGAAGCTTTCTTT.

This clone was seen just once. The rearrangement joins TRBV11-2 to TRBJ2-7, with D perhaps matching TRBD1 (6 bases). In germline, CDR1 is SGHAT, CDR2 FQNNGV. This CDR3 comprises 15 residues. With 4 bases removed from V and 6 bases from J, the gap between germline ends came to 19 bases. The CDR3 sequence is CASSSPGRGLGEQYF. As DNA, the CDR3 is TGTGCCAGCAGCTCTCCGGGCAGGGGCCTAGGCGAGCAGTACTTC. The entire variable domain, with the rest obtained from reference TRBV11-2 and TRBJ2-7, is as follows: EAGVAQSPRYKIIEKRQSVAFWCNPISGHATLYWYQQILGQGPKLLIQFQNNGVVDDSQLPKDRFSAERLKGVDSTLKIQPAKLEDSAVYLCASSSPGRGLGEQYFGPGTRLTVT.

This clone was detected once. The J gene is TRBJ2-1, the V gene TRBV6-1; 9 bases are shared with TRBD2. Germline CDR1 is MNHNS and CDR2 is SASEGT. After removal of 8 bases from V and 5 bases from J, the junction contained 10 bases not matched to a gene. The CDR3 totals 15 residues. CDR3 region: CASVWTKREDNEQFF. The CDR3 DNA is TGTGCCAGCGTATGGACCAAGCGGGAGGACAATGAGCAGTTCTTC.

There are a few counts of this clone. Other nucleotide sequences from this sample produce the same CDR3. The chain has TRBV7-3 and TRBJ1-1; no clear D. The CDR3 sequence is 13 residues long. The V end was cut by 4 bases, the J end by 3 bases, with 9 bases between. The V gene's germline CDR1 is SGHTA and CDR2 FQGTGA. The CDR3, as DNA: TGTGCCAGCAGCTCTCAGAGGGACACTGAAGCTTTCTTT. This codes for CASSSQRDTEAFF.

The chain recombines TRBV11-2 with TRBJ2-1; D is ambiguous. The germline V gene encodes CDR1 SGHAT and CDR2 FQNNGV. This CDR3 has 16 residues. V was cut by 1 base and J by 6 bases, with 16 bases left in between. The CDR3 nucleotides are TGTGCCAGCAGCTTAGTTTACCCGGGTTTCGGCAATGAGCAGTTCTTC. Amino acid sequence: CASSLVYPGFGNEQFF.

The rearrangement joins TRBV9 to TRBJ2-2; tentatively, D is TRBD2 (5 bases). Deletions cut 4 bases from V and 3 bases from J, with 10 bases between. Per germline, CDR1 SGDLS and CDR2 YYNGEE. The CDR3 extends over 14 amino acids. CDR3 sequence (DNA): TGTGCCAGCAGCACCCATAGCGACACCGGGGAGCTGTTTTTT. Encoded protein: CASSTHSDTGELFF.